A single sample is the source of the 15 T cell receptor beta chains below, sequenced in a study of cytomegalovirus exposure and HLA in healthy donors. With 60 Vbeta and 13 Jbeta primers, the PCR was carried out. Sequencing was performed with immunoSEQ multiplex PCR; in TCRdb, only in-frame clones are kept and a portion is missing. The sample lists around 180,000 clones; over 70% were seen once. Sequenced input: PBMCs. These receptors originate from a woman younger than 30 in good health and CMV-seropositive.

The V and J genes are TRBV7-9 and TRBJ1-2, with a weak D call TRBD1 (5 bases). The V end lost 1 base, the J end lost 2 bases, and 11 bases lay between the germline ends. CDR3 length equals 15 residues. The V gene's germline CDR1 is SEHNR and CDR2 FQNEAQ (reference sequence). The CDR3: CASSLEGALNYGYTF. The CDR3 nucleotides are TGTGCCAGCAGCTTAGAAGGGGCCTTAAACTATGGCTACACCTTC. Full variable domain (remainder filled in from reference TRBV7-9 and TRBJ1-2): DTGVSQNPRHKITKRGQNVTFRCDPISEHNRLYWYRQTLGQGPEFLTYFQNEAQLEKSRLLSDRFSAERPKGSFSTLEIQRTEQGDSAMYLCASSLEGALNYGYTFGSGTRLTVV.

The genes are TRBV10-1 and TRBJ2-3; the D is unclear. The CDR3 runs 14 residues. V was clipped by 2 bases and J by 2 bases, with 8 bases between them. Germline V gives CDR1 WNHNN, CDR2 SYGVQD (reference sequence). CDR3 in amino acids: CASSENSNTDTQYF. CDR3 DNA: TGCGCCAGCAGTGAGAACAGTAACACAGATACGCAGTATTTT.

This chain joins TRBV10-1 and TRBJ1-5, with TRBD1 as a possible D gene (5 bases). The CDR3 covers 17 residues. From germline, CDR1 is WNHNN and CDR2 SYGVQD (reference sequence). The V gene lost 2 bases and the J gene lost 2 bases, with 16 bases spanning the gap. In DNA form, the CDR3 reads TGCGCCAGCAGTGAGGGGTGCGGGGGACTGGGCAATCAGCCCCAGCATTTT. Amino acid sequence: CASSEGCGGLGNQPQHF.

The chain has TRBV6-5 and TRBJ2-5; 11 bases are shared with TRBD2. Trimming cost V 6 bases and J 2 bases; bases outside gene matches: 5. Germline V CDR1 and CDR2: MNHEY, SVGAGI. The CDR3 totals 15 residues. The CDR3 nucleotides are TGTGCCAGCAGACCTAGCGGGGGGCATCAAGAGACCCAGTACTTC. Amino acid sequence: CASRPSGGHQETQYF.

This clone was seen a few times. This sequence joins TRBV6-5 and TRBJ1-4, with TRBD1 identical over 8 bases. The CDR3 has 15 residues. Trimming removed 7 bases from V and 10 bases from J; junction bases left unmatched: 14. CDR1 and CDR2 (germline): MNHEY, SVGAGI. The chain's CDR3 is CASTPVQGASGKLFF. For the CDR3, the DNA is TGTGCCAGCACCCCCGTCCAGGGGGCTTCGGGAAAACTGTTTTTT.

The chain employs TRBV11-3 and TRBJ2-2; 7 nucleotides align to TRBD1. The CDR3 covers 14 residues. Trimming removed 5 bases from V and 7 bases from J; junction bases left unmatched: 7. Germline-derived CDR1 and CDR2 are SGHNT and YENEEA. The CDR3 DNA sequence: TGTGCCAGCAGCCTACAGGGGTATAACGGGGAGCTGTTTTTT. Its translation is CASSLQGYNGELFF. Drawing the rest from reference TRBV11-3 and TRBJ2-2, the complete variable domain is EAGVVQSPRYKIIEKKQPVAFWCNPISGHNTLYWYLQNLGQGPELLIRYENEEAVDDSQLPKDRFSAERLKGVDSTLKIQPAELGDSAVYLCASSLQGYNGELFFGEGSRLTVL.

The chain carries TRBV19 and TRBJ2-5, with TRBD1 matching 9 bases. The CDR3 totals 14 residues. Germline CDR1 is LNHDA and CDR2 is SQIVND (reference sequence). V shed 5 bases, J shed 7 bases, and the junction held 8 bases outside the gene matches. CDR3 bases: TGTGCCAGTAGTCCCCGGACAGGGGAAGGGACCCAGTACTTC. Protein: CASSPRTGEGTQYF.

Only one count was recorded for this clone. The J gene is TRBJ2-5, the V gene TRBV4-3; D perhaps matches TRBD2 (5 bases). Germline CDR1 reads LGHNA; CDR2 reads YSLEER. This CDR3 is 15 amino acids long. Trimming cost V 4 bases and J 1 base, with 13 bases left between them. The CDR3 nucleotides read TGCGCCAGCAGCCCGGACTTGCGGAGCCAAGAGACCCAGTACTTC. Translation: CASSPDLRSQETQYF.

The chain has TRBV6-5 and TRBJ1-2, with 8 bases matching TRBD1. The CDR3 spans 14 residues. The V gene end was trimmed by 6 bases and the J gene end by 8 bases; junction bases not matched to a gene: 11. From germline, CDR1 is MNHEY and CDR2 SVGAGI. CDR3 sequence reads: CASRDRGAKKGYTF. The CDR3 region has the DNA TGTGCCAGCAGAGACAGGGGTGCGAAAAAGGGCTACACCTTC.

The V call is TRBV18, the J call TRBJ2-6; weak D call: TRBD1 (5 bases). V lost 1 base, J lost 0 bases, and 13 bases lay in between. The CDR3 is made up of 18 amino acids. CDR1 is KGHSH, CDR2 LQKENI, per germline. The chain's CDR3 is CASSPQGHSYSGANVLTF. CDR3 DNA sequence: TGTGCCAGCTCACCACAAGGACACAGTTACTCTGGGGCCAACGTCCTGACTTTC.

This chain connects TRBV19 to TRBJ1-5, with 8 positions matching TRBD1. The germline V gene has CDR1 LNHDA and CDR2 SQIVND (reference sequence). CDR3 size: 18 residues. With 5 bases clipped from V and 3 bases from J, the junction kept 15 bases outside the gene matches. The CDR3 DNA reads as TGTGCCAGTAGTCCGAGGACAGGGAAGTTGAGTCCCAATCAGCCCCAGCATTTT. Amino acid sequence: CASSPRTGKLSPNQPQHF.

The chain links TRBV5-4 to TRBJ2-5; D may be TRBD2 (6 bases). Germline V gene lookup returns CDR1 SGHNT and CDR2 YYREEE (reference sequence). V lost 4 bases and J 7 bases, leaving 17 bases between the germline ends. This CDR3 is built from 14 residues. CDR3 protein: CASSQSGTPGTQYF. CDR3 bases: TGTGCCAGCAGCCAGTCCGGGACTCCCGGGACCCAGTACTTC.

The chain carries TRBV28 and TRBJ1-6; D uncertain. The CDR3 runs to 15 residues. Looked up from germline, CDR1 is MDHEN and CDR2 is SYDVKM. The V and J ends lost 5 bases and 5 bases respectively, with 13 bases between them. In DNA form, the CDR3 reads TGTGCCAGCAGTCCCCGGACTGGGGATAATTCACCCCTCCACTTT. It yields the protein CASSPRTGDNSPLHF.

The J gene is TRBJ2-3, the V gene TRBV6-4, with 7 nucleotides matching TRBD2. V trimming: 4 bases; J trimming: 1 base; junction bases outside the gene matches: 5. Germline lookup yields CDR1 MRHNA and CDR2 SNTAGT. The CDR3 sequence is 15 residues long. The CDR3 is CASSVAGEGTDTQYF. In nucleotides, the CDR3 is TGTGCCAGCAGTGTGGCGGGAGAAGGCACAGATACGCAGTATTTT.

The chain is built from TRBV2 and TRBJ1-2; 8 nucleotides match TRBD1. Unmatched junction bases numbered 2, after V lost 4 bases and J lost 7 bases. CDR1 and CDR2 (germline): SNHLY, FYNNEI. There are 12 residues in the CDR3. CDR3 loop: CASSGQGSGYTF. The CDR3, as DNA: TGTGCCAGCAGTGGACAGGGGTCTGGCTACACCTTC.